This T cell receptor (beta chain) was documented in a study of PD-1 blockade in classical Hodgkin lymphoma. With no exception, relapse followed autologous stem cell transplantation in all patients, and brentuximab vedotin exposure varied. Each best response was a complete response, a partial response or progressive disease. Sequencing was performed with immunoSEQ multiplex PCR; in TCRdb, only in-frame clones are kept and a portion is missing. The repertoire has 20,000 to 25,000 clones, roughly 80% of them found once; the top ten carry roughly a sixth. The V and J ends lost 6 bases and 8 bases, in that order; junction bases with no gene match: 9. Per the germline V gene, CDR1 is SGDLS and CDR2 is YYNGEE. This CDR3 contains 13 residues.

The sample in question was peripheral blood mononuclear cells (PBMCs), obtained before the second cycle of nivolumab. The chain combines TRBV9 with TRBJ2-3; 7 positions match TRBD1. The TCR originated in a human donor with classical Hodgkin lymphoma. Here the CDR3 reads CASTEGAFGTQYF. In DNA, the CDR3 is TGTGCCAGCACCGAGGGGGCATTCGGTACGCAGTATTTT. Variable domain in full (rest from reference TRBV9 and TRBJ2-3): DSGVTQTPKHLITATGQRVTLRCSPRSGDLSVYWYQQSLDQGLQFLIQYYNGEERAKGNILERFSAQQFPDLHSELNLSSLELGDSALYFCASTEGAFGTQYFGPGTRLTVL.